This is a list of T cell receptor beta chains from one sample in a study of blood T cell repertoires in COVID-19. Clones were sequenced by immunoSEQ multiplex PCR, and TCRdb holds only the in-frame ones, with some missing. The sample contains over 150,000 clones, 75% to 80% of which appear only once. The material sequenced was peripheral blood. The receptor source for this set is a woman aged 70-85 years with acute or convalescent COVID-19. Each CDR3 is given with its conserved first and last residue. The order of the fields is clone size, J gene, V gene, D gene, CDR3 DNA, CDR3 protein. D genes are given only for firm matches. Clone size is given for some rows only: seen once, a few or many times, or a class if the clone is expanded.

size: NA
J: TRBJ2-5
V: TRBV6-1
D: NA
DNA: TGTGCCAGCAGTGAATGGCCAGGGGAGCAAGAGACCCAGTACTTC
CDR3: CASSEWPGEQETQYF

size: NA
J: TRBJ1-1
V: TRBV5-5
D: NA
DNA: TGTGCCAGCAGCTTGTCCAAGGGGCCCTACACTGAAGCTTTCTTT
CDR3: CASSLSKGPYTEAFF

size: NA
J: TRBJ2-1
V: TRBV5-6
D: TRBD2
DNA: TGTGCCAGCAGCTACCTAGCGGGAGTGGATGAGCAGTTCTTC
CDR3: CASSYLAGVDEQFF

size: NA
J: TRBJ1-4
V: TRBV15
D: TRBD1
DNA: TGTGCCACCAGCCACAGGGGGCTTTATGAAAAACTGTTTTTT
CDR3: CATSHRGLYEKLFF

size: once
J: TRBJ2-5
V: TRBV5-1
D: TRBD1
DNA: TGCGCCAGCAGCGATGGACAGGGGAGAGGGGAGACCCAGTACTTC
CDR3: CASSDGQGRGETQYF

size: NA
J: TRBJ1-1
V: TRBV19
D: NA
DNA: TGTGCCAGTAGTTTGAGGAGGATGAACACTGAAGCTTTCTTT
CDR3: CASSLRRMNTEAFF

size: NA
J: TRBJ1-1
V: TRBV5-6
D: NA
DNA: TGTGCCAGCAGCTTATGGGGGGGTACTGAAGCTTTCTTT
CDR3: CASSLWGGTEAFF

size: once
J: TRBJ1-1
V: TRBV27
D: NA
DNA: TGTGCCAGCAGTTTATTTGGGGGCCTGAACACTGAAGCTTTCTTT
CDR3: CASSLFGGLNTEAFF

size: NA
J: TRBJ1-1
V: TRBV3-1/TRBV3-2
D: NA
DNA: TGTGCCAGCAGCCAAGTAACCACGACAGGGAACACTGAAGCTTTCTTT
CDR3: CASSQVTTTGNTEAFF

size: NA
J: TRBJ2-1
V: TRBV7-3
D: NA
DNA: TGTGCCAGCAGCTTGGAGTCGCACAATGAGCAGTTCTTC
CDR3: CASSLESHNEQFF

size: NA
J: TRBJ2-1
V: TRBV24-1
D: TRBD2
DNA: TGTGCCACCAGAGCGGGGGCAGAATCCTACAATGAGCAGTTCTTC
CDR3: CATRAGAESYNEQFF

size: NA
J: TRBJ1-3
V: TRBV5-6
D: TRBD1
DNA: TGTGCCAGCAGCGCACAGGGGCGGTCAGGAAACACCATATATTTT
CDR3: CASSAQGRSGNTIYF

size: NA
J: TRBJ1-5
V: TRBV30
D: NA
DNA: TGTGCCTGGAAGCGGCAGAACAATCAGCCCCAGCATTTT
CDR3: CAWKRQNNQPQHF

size: NA
J: TRBJ1-2
V: TRBV24-1
D: TRBD1
DNA: TGTGCCACCAGTGACACAGGGGACTATGGCTACACCTTC
CDR3: CATSDTGDYGYTF

size: NA
J: TRBJ1-6
V: TRBV10-3
D: NA
DNA: TGTGCCATCAGGTCGGCACAGGTTAATTCACCCCTCCACTTT
CDR3: CAIRSAQVNSPLHF

size: NA
J: TRBJ1-1
V: TRBV4-2
D: NA
DNA: TGTGCCAGCAGCCAAACAGGGAACACTGAAGCTTTCTTT
CDR3: CASSQTGNTEAFF

size: NA
J: TRBJ1-1
V: TRBV4-1
D: TRBD1
DNA: TGCGCCAGCAGCCCGGACAGGGGGCGAGAAACTGAAGCTTTCTTT
CDR3: CASSPDRGRETEAFF

size: NA
J: TRBJ1-1
V: TRBV6-1
D: NA
DNA: TGTGCCAGCCGTGACCCAGGCGAACAGAACACTGAAGCTTTCTTT
CDR3: CASRDPGEQNTEAFF

size: NA
J: TRBJ2-3
V: TRBV27
D: NA
DNA: TGTGCCAGCAGTTTACGTTTTGGTGGAGCTGGGGATACGCAGTATTTT
CDR3: CASSLRFGGAGDTQYF

size: NA
J: TRBJ1-2
V: TRBV6-5
D: NA
DNA: TGTGCCAGCAAAAACAGGGATACCTATGGCTACACCTTC
CDR3: CASKNRDTYGYTF

size: NA
J: TRBJ2-7
V: TRBV2
D: NA
DNA: TGTGCCAGCAGTAAAGGGACACTCGGTACGAGGCAGTACTTC
CDR3: CASSKGTLGTRQYF

size: NA
J: TRBJ1-1
V: TRBV27
D: NA
DNA: TGTGCCAGCAGTTTAGGGCAGAGGGCAAGTGAAGCTTTCTTT
CDR3: CASSLGQRASEAFF

size: once
J: TRBJ1-2
V: TRBV2
D: NA
DNA: TGTGCCAGCAGTGGCAGGGGATTCTTCATTGGCTACACCTTC
CDR3: CASSGRGFFIGYTF

size: NA
J: TRBJ2-7
V: TRBV2
D: NA
DNA: TGTGCCAGCAGTGAAGGTGGGCCCCCCGACTACGAGCAGTACTTC
CDR3: CASSEGGPPDYEQYF

size: NA
J: TRBJ2-1
V: TRBV6-5
D: TRBD2
DNA: TGTGCCAGCATCCCTGGAATGGGCGGGAGCTATGAGCAGTTCTTC
CDR3: CASIPGMGGSYEQFF

size: NA
J: TRBJ2-7
V: TRBV7-8
D: NA
DNA: TGTGCCAGCAGCCTATCCTACGAGCAGTACTTC
CDR3: CASSLSYEQYF

size: NA
J: TRBJ2-2
V: TRBV29-1
D: NA
DNA: TGCAGCGTTGGTCCAGGATTGAACACCGGGGAGCTGTTTTTT
CDR3: CSVGPGLNTGELFF

size: NA
J: TRBJ2-1
V: TRBV27
D: TRBD2
DNA: TGTGCCAGCAGTTTCGGGACTAAACCCTCCTACAATGAGCAGTTCTTC
CDR3: CASSFGTKPSYNEQFF

size: few
J: TRBJ2-5
V: TRBV9
D: TRBD2
DNA: TGTGCCAGCAGCTCGACTAGCGGGAGCGAGACCCAGTACTTC
CDR3: CASSSTSGSETQYF

size: few
J: TRBJ2-7
V: TRBV21-1
D: NA
DNA: TGTGCCAGCAGCAAACCCCGGACAGGCGTGTACGAGCAGTACTTC
CDR3: CASSKPRTGVYEQYF

size: NA
J: TRBJ1-5
V: TRBV24-1
D: NA
DNA: TGTGCCACCAGTGATTTGTCAGGGGACGGTCAGCCCCAGCATTTT
CDR3: CATSDLSGDGQPQHF

size: NA
J: TRBJ2-1
V: TRBV13
D: NA
DNA: TGTGCCAGCAGCAAAACGGGGTCCGGTGAGCAGTTCTTC
CDR3: CASSKTGSGEQFF

size: once
J: TRBJ2-2
V: TRBV15
D: NA
DNA: TGTGCCACCAGCAGAGGGACTCACGGGGAGCTGTTTTTT
CDR3: CATSRGTHGELFF

size: NA
J: TRBJ2-4
V: TRBV5-1
D: NA
DNA: TGCGCCAGCAGCTTGGAATATGGGAGAAACATTCAGTACTTC
CDR3: CASSLEYGRNIQYF

size: NA
J: TRBJ1-2
V: TRBV6-4
D: NA
DNA: TGTGCCAGCAGTGACTCGAGGGGCTACACCTTC
CDR3: CASSDSRGYTF

size: NA
J: TRBJ1-1
V: TRBV2
D: TRBD1
DNA: TGTGCCAGCAGATCTGGACAGGGGATTAACACTGAAGCTTTCTTT
CDR3: CASRSGQGINTEAFF

size: NA
J: TRBJ2-5
V: TRBV7-2
D: NA
DNA: TGTGCCAGCAGCCGCCGGAGCAACCAAGAGACCCAGTACTTC
CDR3: CASSRRSNQETQYF

size: NA
J: TRBJ2-1
V: TRBV27
D: TRBD2
DNA: TGTGCCAGCAGTTTCTATGGGGGGGGCAATGAGCAGTTCTTC
CDR3: CASSFYGGGNEQFF

size: NA
J: TRBJ1-3
V: TRBV5-1
D: TRBD1
DNA: TGCGCCAGCAGCTTGGTGGGACAGGGTACCTTCGGGAATGGAAACACCATATATTTT
CDR3: CASSLVGQGTFGNGNTIYF

size: few
J: TRBJ2-7
V: TRBV5-1
D: TRBD2
DNA: TGCGCCAGCAGCGGGGGACTAGCGGGCAGCTCCTACGAGCAGTACTTC
CDR3: CASSGGLAGSSYEQYF

size: NA
J: TRBJ1-5
V: TRBV19
D: NA
DNA: TGTGCCAGTAGTACCCTGGGTAACGGGGGAGGTCAGCCCCAGCATTTT
CDR3: CASSTLGNGGGQPQHF

size: once
J: TRBJ2-5
V: TRBV7-5
D: NA
DNA: TGTGCCAGAAGCTCCCCCAAGCGGAATCAAGAGACCCAGTACTTC
CDR3: CARSSPKRNQETQYF

size: NA
J: TRBJ1-4
V: TRBV6-6
D: NA
DNA: TGTGCCAGCAGTTATACACAGGAAAAACTGTTTTTT
CDR3: CASSYTQEKLFF

size: NA
J: TRBJ1-5
V: TRBV2
D: NA
DNA: TGTGCCAGCAGTTTACATTCTAGCCAGTCCCAGCATTTT
CDR3: CASSLHSSQSQHF

size: few
J: TRBJ2-3
V: TRBV10-1
D: TRBD2
DNA: TGCGCCAGCAGTGAGGGTTCGGGTAGCGGGAGAGGAGATACGCAGTATTTT
CDR3: CASSEGSGSGRGDTQYF

size: NA
J: TRBJ2-3
V: TRBV18
D: NA
DNA: TGTGCCAGCTCACTACCACTTGGGGCCCCAGATACGCAGTATTTT
CDR3: CASSLPLGAPDTQYF

size: NA
J: TRBJ1-2
V: TRBV28
D: NA
DNA: TGTGCCAGCAGCAAGGGGAAAGGTGGCTACACCTTC
CDR3: CASSKGKGGYTF

size: NA
J: TRBJ2-4
V: TRBV19
D: TRBD2
DNA: TGTGCCAGTAGTACCGATAGGGTGGGACTAGCCAGAAACATTCAGTACTTC
CDR3: CASSTDRVGLARNIQYF

size: NA
J: TRBJ2-1
V: TRBV20-1
D: NA
DNA: TGCAGTGCTAGAGCGGACAATGAGCAGTTCTTC
CDR3: CSARADNEQFF

size: NA
J: TRBJ1-2
V: TRBV5-6
D: NA
DNA: TGTGCCAGCAGCTTAGCCAGGGGTCTCTCTAGCTACACCTTC
CDR3: CASSLARGLSSYTF

size: NA
J: TRBJ2-5
V: TRBV19
D: TRBD2
DNA: TGTGCCAGTAGGGATAGCGGGTCATCAGGAGAGACCCAGTACTTC
CDR3: CASRDSGSSGETQYF

size: NA
J: TRBJ2-3
V: TRBV19
D: TRBD2
DNA: TGTGCCAGTAGCTGGACTAGCGGGAGAGGAGATACGCAGTATTTT
CDR3: CASSWTSGRGDTQYF